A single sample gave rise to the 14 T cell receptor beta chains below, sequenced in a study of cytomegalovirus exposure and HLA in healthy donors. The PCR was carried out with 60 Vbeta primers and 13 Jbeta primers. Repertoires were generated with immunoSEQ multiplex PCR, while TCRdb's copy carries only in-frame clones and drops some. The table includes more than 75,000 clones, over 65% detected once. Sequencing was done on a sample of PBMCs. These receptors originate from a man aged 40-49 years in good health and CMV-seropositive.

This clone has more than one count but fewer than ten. CDR3 DNA sequence: TGTGCCACCCTAGAGGAGACCGGCAATCAAGAGACCCAGTACTTC. It yields the protein CATLEETGNQETQYF. The chain has TRBV6-1 and TRBJ2-5, with D unclear. CDR1 MNHNS and CDR2 SASEGT come from the germline V gene. This CDR3 has 15 amino acids. V dropped 10 bases and J dropped 2 bases, with 20 bases sitting between them.

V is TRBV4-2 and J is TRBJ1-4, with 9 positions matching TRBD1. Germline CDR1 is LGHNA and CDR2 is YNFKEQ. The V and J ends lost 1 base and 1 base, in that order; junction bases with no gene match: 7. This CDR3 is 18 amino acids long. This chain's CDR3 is CASSQAGTGYGTNEKLFF. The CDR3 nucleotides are TGTGCCAGCAGCCAAGCCGGGACAGGGTATGGAACTAATGAAAAACTGTTTTTT.

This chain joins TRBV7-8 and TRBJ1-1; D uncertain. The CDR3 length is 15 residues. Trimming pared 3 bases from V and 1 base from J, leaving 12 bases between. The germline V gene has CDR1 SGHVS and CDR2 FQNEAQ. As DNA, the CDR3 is TGTGCCAGCAGCTTTACCAGGCTGCAGAACACTGAAGCTTTCTTT. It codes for CASSFTRLQNTEAFF.

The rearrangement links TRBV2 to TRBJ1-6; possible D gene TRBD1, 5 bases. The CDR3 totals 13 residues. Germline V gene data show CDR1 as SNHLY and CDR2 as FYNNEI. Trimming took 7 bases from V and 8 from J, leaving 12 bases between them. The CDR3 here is CASTRDWDSPLHF. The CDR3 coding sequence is TGTGCCAGCACTCGGGACTGGGATTCACCCCTCCACTTT.

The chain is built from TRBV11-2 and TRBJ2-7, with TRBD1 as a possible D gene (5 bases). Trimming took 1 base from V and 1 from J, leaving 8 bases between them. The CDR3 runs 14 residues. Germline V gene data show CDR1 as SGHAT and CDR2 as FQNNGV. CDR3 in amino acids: CASSLGAGSYEQYF. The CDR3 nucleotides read TGTGCCAGCAGCTTAGGCGCAGGGTCCTACGAGCAGTACTTC.

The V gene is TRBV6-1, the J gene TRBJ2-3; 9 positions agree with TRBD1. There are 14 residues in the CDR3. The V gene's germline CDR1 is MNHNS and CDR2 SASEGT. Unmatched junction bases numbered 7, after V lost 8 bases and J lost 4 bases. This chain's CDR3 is CASHDRGTADTQYF. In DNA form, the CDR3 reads TGTGCCAGCCATGACAGGGGGACAGCAGATACGCAGTATTTT.

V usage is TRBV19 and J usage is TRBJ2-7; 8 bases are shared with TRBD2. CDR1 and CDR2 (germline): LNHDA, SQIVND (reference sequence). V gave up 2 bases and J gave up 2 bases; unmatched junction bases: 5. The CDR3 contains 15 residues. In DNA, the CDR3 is TGTGCCAGTAGTATAACCGGGAGGGGCCCCTACGAGCAGTACTTC. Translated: CASSITGRGPYEQYF.

In nucleotides, the CDR3 is TGCGCCAGCAGCCAGGCCGATTCGGCAGGGCGCGTTGGCAATCAGCCCCAGCATTTT. This sequence encodes CASSQADSAGRVGNQPQHF. The V gene is TRBV4-1, the J gene TRBJ1-5; D perhaps matches TRBD1 (5 bases). Germline V gives CDR1 MGHRA, CDR2 YSYEKL. This CDR3 has 19 amino acids. Trimming shortened V by 3 bases and J by 2 bases, and 23 bases separated the two germline ends.

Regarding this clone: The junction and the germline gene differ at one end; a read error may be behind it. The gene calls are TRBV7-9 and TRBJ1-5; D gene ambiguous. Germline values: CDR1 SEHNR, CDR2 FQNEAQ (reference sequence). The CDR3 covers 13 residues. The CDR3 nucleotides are TGTGCCAGCAGCCCCAATAGCAATCGGCCCCAGCATTTT. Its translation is CASSPNSNRPQHF. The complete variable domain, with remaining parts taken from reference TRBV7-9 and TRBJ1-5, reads DTGVSQNPRHKITKRGQNVTFRCDPISEHNRLYWYRQTLGQGPEFLTYFQNEAQLEKSRLLSDRFSAERPKGSFSTLEIQRTEQGDSAMYLCASSPNSNRPQHFGDGTRLSIL.

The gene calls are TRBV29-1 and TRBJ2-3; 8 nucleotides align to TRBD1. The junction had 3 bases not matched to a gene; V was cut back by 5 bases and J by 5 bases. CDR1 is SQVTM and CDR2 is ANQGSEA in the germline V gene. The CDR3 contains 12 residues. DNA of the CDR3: TGCAGCGTTACACAGGGGGGAGATACGCAGTATTTT. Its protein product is CSVTQGGDTQYF.

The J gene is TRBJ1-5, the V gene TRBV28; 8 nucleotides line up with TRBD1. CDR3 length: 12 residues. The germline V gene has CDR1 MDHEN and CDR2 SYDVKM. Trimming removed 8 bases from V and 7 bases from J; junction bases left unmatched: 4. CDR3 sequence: CASQGAGQPQHF. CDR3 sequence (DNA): TGTGCCAGCCAGGGGGCAGGGCAGCCCCAGCATTTT.

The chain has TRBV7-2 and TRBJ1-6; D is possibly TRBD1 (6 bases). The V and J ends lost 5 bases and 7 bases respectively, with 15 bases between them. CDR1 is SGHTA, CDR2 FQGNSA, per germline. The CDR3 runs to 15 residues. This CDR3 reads CASSRSHRENSPLHF. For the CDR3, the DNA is TGTGCCAGCAGCCGTTCACACAGGGAAAATTCACCCCTCCACTTT. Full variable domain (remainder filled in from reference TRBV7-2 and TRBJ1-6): GAGVSQSPSNKVTEKGKDVELRCDPISGHTALYWYRQSLGQGLEFLIYFQGNSAPDKSGLPSDRFSAERTGGSVSTLTIQRTQQEDSAVYLCASSRSHRENSPLHFGNGTRLTVT.

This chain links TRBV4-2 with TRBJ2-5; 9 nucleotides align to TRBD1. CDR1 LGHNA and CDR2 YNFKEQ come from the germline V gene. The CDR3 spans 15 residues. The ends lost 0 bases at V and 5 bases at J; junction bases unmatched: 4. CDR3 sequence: CASSQDNRGLETQYF. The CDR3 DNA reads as TGTGCCAGCAGCCAAGATAACAGGGGGCTTGAGACCCAGTACTTC.

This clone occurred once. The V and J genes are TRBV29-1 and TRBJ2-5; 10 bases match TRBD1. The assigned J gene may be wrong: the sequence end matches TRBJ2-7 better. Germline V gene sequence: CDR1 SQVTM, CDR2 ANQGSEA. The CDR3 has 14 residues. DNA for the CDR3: TGCAGCGTTTGGACAGGGGGGCAATTGGACGAGCAGTACTTC. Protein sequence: CSVWTGGQLDEQYF.